One sample yielded the 21 T cell receptor beta chains listed below, sequenced in a study of T-cell reconstitution after alpha-beta-depleted transplantation in children. A TCRbeta library incorporating unique molecular identifiers was prepared. TCRdb re-derived calls from the PCR reads in MiXCR, one entry per CDR3 protein. Among 300,000 or so distinct CDR3 sequences listed, around 25% were seen once. This sample comprised PBMCs, mostly from graft donor cells, obtained 180 days after TCRalphabeta/CD19-depleted stem cell transplant. The receptors shown here come from a male patient aged 5 to 17 who had a stem cell transplant for acute lymphoblastic leukemia, so the T cells may come from the graft donor.

This clonotype appeared a few times. This rearrangement joins TRBV7-8 to TRBJ2-7, with 7 positions matching TRBD2. Trimming at V came to 5 bases and at J to 6 bases, leaving 16 bases not matched to a gene. CDR1 is SGHVS, CDR2 FQNEAQ, per germline. The CDR3 contains 16 residues. The CDR3 loop reads CASSPQRLAGVGEQYF. In DNA form, the CDR3 reads TGTGCCAGCAGCCCTCAACGGTTGGCGGGAGTCGGCGAGCAGTACTTC.

The chain carries TRBV10-2 and TRBJ2-4; D gene ambiguous. Between the trimmed V and J ends, which lost 3 bases and 9 bases, there was a span of 6 bases. The CDR3 has 11 residues. Germline V gene data show CDR1 as WSHSY and CDR2 as SAAADI. The CDR3 sequence: CASSESVIQYF. CDR3 in DNA: TGCGCCAGCAGTGAATCAGTCATTCAGTACTTC.

This clonotype was detected a few times. V is TRBV7-9 and J is TRBJ1-1; D unresolved. The ends were cut back, 4 bases at V and 8 bases at J, with 11 bases in the middle. CDR1 is SEHNR and CDR2 is FQNEAQ in the germline V gene (reference sequence). The CDR3 has 12 amino acids. CDR3 amino acids: CASSSLQWEAFF. For the CDR3, the DNA is TGTGCCAGCAGCTCATTACAGTGGGAAGCTTTCTTT.

The V gene is TRBV29-1, the J gene TRBJ1-1; D unclear. The CDR3 is 14 residues long. Between the trimmed V and J ends, which lost 2 bases and 0 bases, there was a span of 10 bases. The V gene's germline CDR1 is SQVTM and CDR2 ANQGSEA. In nucleotides, the CDR3 is TGCAGCGTTGAAAGTTCACGCTTGAACACTGAAGCTTTCTTT. This encodes CSVESSRLNTEAFF.

The chain uses TRBV9 and TRBJ2-5; 14 nucleotides align to TRBD2. Per germline, CDR1 SGDLS and CDR2 YYNGEE. The length of the CDR3 is 15 residues. V was pared by 4 bases and J by 4 bases, with 3 bases of the junction left unmatched. CDR3 coding DNA: TGTGCCAGCAGCCATGGACTAGCGGGGGGAGAGACCCAGTACTTC. This translates into CASSHGLAGGETQYF.

The CDR3 spells CASSPRQGVHEQYF. As DNA, the CDR3 is TGCGCCAGCAGCCCGCGACAGGGGGTCCACGAGCAGTACTTC. The V and J genes are TRBV5-1 and TRBJ2-7; 9 bases are shared with TRBD1. The CDR3 spans 14 residues. V was clipped by 4 bases and J by 5 bases; unmatched bases: 7. Germline values: CDR1 SGHRS, CDR2 YFSETQ.

This clonotype was seen more than once but under ten times. The J gene is TRBJ2-7, the V gene TRBV6-6; TRBD1 agrees at 7 bases. The V gene's germline CDR1 is MNHNY and CDR2 SVGAGI (reference sequence). Trimming at V came to 9 bases and at J to 0 bases, leaving 5 bases not matched to a gene. This CDR3 region has 13 residues. The chain's CDR3 is CASRHRGSYEQYF. CDR3 sequence (DNA): TGTGCCAGTCGACACAGGGGCTCCTACGAGCAGTACTTC.

This clonotype was observed a handful of times. The V gene is TRBV12-3 or TRBV12-4, the J gene TRBJ2-7, with a possible D match to TRBD1 (7 bases). The CDR3 covers 18 residues. Trimming left V 5 bases short and J 1 base short, with 24 bases between. This CDR3 reads CASSPGGYGRRLSYEQYF. As DNA, the CDR3 is TGTGCCAGCAGTCCAGGGGGGTACGGTCGACGATTATCCTACGAGCAGTACTTC.

This clonotype has more than one count but fewer than ten. This rearrangement joins TRBV15 to TRBJ2-7; D not certain. CDR3 length: 14 amino acids. Germline V lookup: CDR1 LNHNV, CDR2 YYDKDF (reference sequence). V was shortened by 1 base and J by 1 base, with 8 bases between the two germline ends. CDR3: CATSRVSQSYEQYF. The DNA of the CDR3 is TGTGCCACCAGCAGAGTTTCCCAGTCCTACGAGCAGTACTTC.

The chain couples TRBV7-3 to TRBJ2-7; D not certain. Deletions cut 3 bases from V and 0 bases from J, with 9 bases between. Germline CDR1 and CDR2: SGHTA and FQGTGA. The CDR3 has 14 amino acids. This chain's CDR3 is CASSFVPYSYEQYF. The CDR3 bases are TGTGCCAGCAGCTTCGTCCCTTACTCCTACGAGCAGTACTTC.

CDR3 loop: CASSLGHGLAEHYEQYF. The CDR3 DNA is TGTGCCAGCAGCTTAGGGCATGGGCTAGCGGAGCACTACGAGCAGTACTTC. The chain recombines TRBV7-7 with TRBJ2-7, with 7 bases lining up with TRBD2. Trimming removed 1 base from V and 3 bases from J; junction bases left unmatched: 12. This CDR3 has 17 amino acids. The germline V gene encodes CDR1 SSHAT and CDR2 FNYEAQ (reference sequence).

This clonotype came up a few times. CDR3 in amino acids: CASSLNLAGEQYF. For the CDR3, the DNA is TGTGCCAGCAGCTTAAATCTAGCGGGTGAGCAGTACTTC. J is TRBJ2-7 and V is TRBV7-9; TRBD2 aligns across 8 bases. CDR1 and CDR2 from the germline V gene are SEHNR and FQNEAQ (reference sequence). The CDR3 spans 13 residues. With V trimmed by 2 bases and J by 7 bases, 4 bases remained unmatched. The variable domain in full, completed from reference TRBV7-9 and TRBJ2-7, reads DTGVSQNPRHKITKRGQNVTFRCDPISEHNRLYWYRQTLGQGPEFLTYFQNEAQLEKSRLLSDRFSAERPKGSFSTLEIQRTEQGDSAMYLCASSLNLAGEQYFGPGTRLTVT.

This clonotype was seen only a few times. V gene TRBV5-1 combines with J gene TRBJ2-7; D is possibly TRBD1 (5 bases). The germline CDR1 and CDR2 sequences are SGHRS and YFSETQ. Trimming removed 1 base at V and 3 bases at J, with 8 bases between. This CDR3 spans 13 amino acids. CDR3 loop: CASSLLGRYEQYF. Here the CDR3 DNA reads TGCGCCAGCAGCTTGCTGGGGCGCTACGAGCAGTACTTC.

In the case of this clonotype: Because the CDR3 is missing its conserved closing phenylalanine or tryptophan, this is likely a read error. The rearrangement joins TRBV5-8 to TRBJ2-2; D may be TRBD1 (6 bases). V lost 4 bases and J lost 6, with 13 bases in between. Germline V gene lookup returns CDR1 SGHTS and CDR2 YDEGEE. This CDR3 comprises 14 residues. CDR3 nucleotide sequence: TGTGCCAGCAGCACAGGGCTGATCTCCGGGGAGCTGTTTTGT. This encodes CASSTGLISGELFC.

The gene calls are TRBV6-1 and TRBJ2-7; D gene unclear. V was shortened by 3 bases and J by 6 bases, with 15 bases between the two germline ends. The CDR3 runs to 14 residues. The germline V gene has CDR1 MNHNS and CDR2 SASEGT. CDR3 bases: TGTGCCAGCAGTGACCAACCCGGAAGCCCCGAGCAGTACTTC. This codes for CASSDQPGSPEQYF.

Concerning this clonotype itself: No conserved phenylalanine or tryptophan ends this CDR3, so it is likely a read error. The chain joins TRBV6-5 to TRBJ1-1, with D perhaps matching TRBD1 (6 bases). V was trimmed by 4 bases and J by 5 bases, leaving 14 bases between them. The CDR3 covers 14 residues. CDR1 MNHEY and CDR2 SVGAGI come from the germline V gene. The CDR3 nucleotides are TGTGCCAGCAGTTTCTCGAACAGGGTAACTGAAGCTTTCATT. Translation gives CASSFSNRVTEAFI.

This clonotype was counted a few times. CDR3 coding DNA: TGTGCCAGCAGTCCTAGCGGGAGGGCCGTAGGGGAGTTCTTC. Translating gives CASSPSGRAVGEFF. The V and J genes are TRBV28 and TRBJ2-1, with TRBD2 identical over 12 bases. The CDR3 contains 14 residues. J was trimmed by 14 bases and V by 5 bases; bases with no gene match: 10. CDR1 and CDR2 (germline): MDHEN, SYDVKM.

CDR3 nucleotides: TGTGCCAGCAGCCATCGGGCCAGGAGCTCCTACAATGAGCAGTTCTTC. This codes for CASSHRARSSYNEQFF. The chain joins TRBV7-3 to TRBJ2-1; D is unresolved. The CDR3 runs to 16 residues. Germline CDR1 reads SGHTA; CDR2 reads FQGTGA. V was shortened by 5 bases and J by 0 bases, with 14 bases between the two germline ends.

This rearrangement joins TRBV12-3 or TRBV12-4 to TRBJ2-3; TRBD2 agrees at 13 bases. J gave up 5 bases and V 10 bases, and 21 bases lay outside the gene matches. The CDR3 consists of 19 residues. CDR3 nucleotides: TGTGCCATCTGTTCCGGACTAGCGGGAGTTTTGGATCTGGGAGATACGCAGTATTTT. It is translated as CAICSGLAGVLDLGDTQYF.

The table lists this clonotype with a few counts. V usage is TRBV12-3 or TRBV12-4 and J usage is TRBJ2-7, with unresolved D. Deletions cut 1 base from V and 3 bases from J, with 10 bases between. CDR3 length: 14 amino acids. The CDR3, as DNA: TGTGCCAGCAGTTTAGTAAGCCCGAGCTACGAGCAGTACTTC. Translating it yields CASSLVSPSYEQYF.

CDR3 in amino acids: CASSLSFGQGTHNYGYTF. The CDR3 DNA follows: TGTGCCAGCAGTTTATCGTTCGGACAAGGAACCCACAACTATGGCTACACCTTC. The gene calls are TRBV27 and TRBJ1-2; possibly TRBD1 for D (5 bases). The CDR3 length is 18 residues. Between the trimmed V and J ends, which lost 0 bases and 2 bases, there was a span of 19 bases. In germline, CDR1 is MNHEY, CDR2 SMNVEV (reference sequence).